This T cell receptor (beta chain) was sequenced in a study of CD8 T cells in ankylosing spondylitis. Study-wide points: A CD8+ phenotype characterized the disease-linked clones, which were relatively rare in peripheral blood. Disease-linked clones reportedly showed significant enrichment in matched ankylosing spondylitis synovial fluid. Characteristic of ankylosing spondylitis blood, it appeared, was a TCR beta motif comprising roughly 8 highly homologous variants. A subset of motif variants has previously been described in the synovial fluid and blood of reactive arthritis.

This clonotype was seen a few times. No antigen is known for it. The CDR3 extends over 17 amino acids. Per the germline V gene, CDR1 is SGHDN and CDR2 is FVKESK. Trimming pared 5 bases from V and 1 base from J, leaving 20 bases between. Using quantitative 5'-RACE with molecular barcodes, the authors made TCR beta libraries. Via MiXCR, TCRdb re-called the 5' RACE reads, giving one row per CDR3 protein. This table holds 500,000 to 550,000 distinct CDR3 sequences, approximately 12% found once. The TCR was taken from a male donor with ankylosing spondylitis. The specimen was blood, either unsorted or a sorted T cell fraction (not recorded which). V gene TRBV14 combines with J gene TRBJ1-1; no reliable D call. The CDR3 is CASSTTRRIGENTEAFF. The CDR3 DNA follows: TGTGCCAGCAGCACGACGAGGAGGATCGGGGAGAACACTGAAGCTTTCTTT. Full variable domain (missing parts from reference TRBV14 and TRBJ1-1): EAGVTQFPSHSVIEKGQTVTLRCDPISGHDNLYWYRRVMGKEIKFLLHFVKESKQDESGMPNNRFLAERTGGTYSTLKVQPAELEDSGVYFCASSTTRRIGENTEAFFGQGTRLTVV.